Following are 5 T cell receptor beta chains from one sample sequenced in a study of shared clonotypes between healthy human individuals. Clones were read by immunoSEQ multiplex PCR, and TCRdb kept only the in-frame ones, dropping some. Of more than 2,000,000 clones in the sample, 80% to 95% were seen once. What was sequenced was naive CD4+ T cells from PBMCs. Subset denoted: CD45RA+ positively selected. All receptors derive from a man between 18 and 35 years old in good health. Some clones in this sample may be carry-over from other donors' samples.

The chain joins TRBV27 to TRBJ1-5; D may be TRBD1 (5 bases). The germline V and J ends were trimmed by 3 bases and 7 bases, with 13 bases remaining between them. Germline CDR1 and CDR2: MNHEY and SMNVEV (reference sequence). The CDR3 has 14 residues. The CDR3 bases are TGTGCCAGCAGTTTTGGCCCGGGGGGGCAGCCCCAGCATTTT. Its protein product is CASSFGPGGQPQHF.

This rearrangement joins TRBV5-4 to TRBJ2-3; 7 bases fit TRBD2. This CDR3 has 15 residues. Germline CDR1 SGHNT, CDR2 YYREEE (reference sequence). J was trimmed by 3 bases and V by 3 bases; bases with no gene match: 7. In DNA form, the CDR3 reads TGTGCCAGCAGCTCGTCGACTAGCAGGACAGATACGCAGTATTTT. Its protein is CASSSSTSRTDTQYF.

The chain joins TRBV7-3 to TRBJ2-6, with TRBD2 identical over 9 bases. In germline, CDR1 is SGHTA, CDR2 FQGTGA. This CDR3 is 16 amino acids long. V dropped 3 bases and J dropped 4; count of bases not matched to a gene: 4. The CDR3 nucleotides read TGTGCCAGCAGCTTGCTAGCGGGGACAGGGGCCAACGTCCTGACTTTC. As protein: CASSLLAGTGANVLTF.

V is TRBV19 and J is TRBJ1-5; D gene uncertain. Between the trimmed V and J ends, which lost 3 bases and 6 bases, there was a span of 18 bases. The CDR3 extends over 16 amino acids. The V gene's germline CDR1 is LNHDA and CDR2 SQIVND (reference sequence). DNA of the CDR3: TGTGCCAGTAGTATTATTGGCGCTCAGCTCACTCAGCCCCAGCATTTT. Translated: CASSIIGAQLTQPQHF.

This clone was detected once. The V call is TRBV19, the J call TRBJ1-5; 7 nucleotides match TRBD1. Germline-derived CDR1 and CDR2 are LNHDA and SQIVND (reference sequence). This CDR3 is built from 14 residues. V gave up 5 bases and J gave up 4 bases; unmatched junction bases: 5. The CDR3 DNA reads as TGTGCCAGTAGTGACTCAGGGGGAAATCAGCCCCAGCATTTT. It yields the protein CASSDSGGNQPQHF.